This entry lists 7 T cell receptor beta chains sequenced from one sample in a study of response to subunit inactivated influenza vaccine. Each CDR3 protein gets one entry after TCRdb re-called the RT-PCR reads with MiXCR. Of around 570,000 distinct CDR3 sequences in the sample, around 11% were seen once. These data also formed part of another study, on T cells expressing NK-cell markers. That report adds: Production of TCR beta cDNA relied on 5'RACE template switching with UMIs.

The starting material was PBMCs from blood, obtained on the day of vaccination. These receptors were taken from a man aged 45 to 65 who received an inactivated influenza vaccine.

This clonotype was recorded at least ten times. The J gene is TRBJ2-3, the V gene TRBV10-3; maybe TRBD2 (6 bases). CDR1 and CDR2 (germline): ENHRY, SYGVKD. V lost 0 bases and J 0 bases, leaving 7 bases between the germline ends. This CDR3 is built from 15 residues. The DNA of the CDR3 is TGTGCCATCAGTGAGTCGGGGGGTAGCACAGATACGCAGTATTTT. Residues: CAISESGGSTDTQYF.

This clonotype was seen more than once but under ten times. The CDR3 DNA reads as TGTGCCAGCAGCTTAGAGATAGCGGGAGAGATCTCCCGCTCCTACGAGCAGTACTTC. This sequence encodes CASSLEIAGEISRSYEQYF. The chain employs TRBV7-7 and TRBJ2-7; 9 nucleotides line up with TRBD2. Per germline, CDR1 SSHAT and CDR2 FNYEAQ (reference sequence). Germline trimming cut 1 base from V and 0 bases from J; bases unmatched to any gene: 13. This CDR3 contains 19 residues.

The sample holds a few counts of this clonotype. This rearrangement joins TRBV10-3 to TRBJ2-4, with D perhaps matching TRBD2 (7 bases). Germline V gives CDR1 ENHRY, CDR2 SYGVKD. Deletions cut 10 bases from V and 5 bases from J, with 21 bases between. The CDR3 length is 15 residues. The CDR3 coding sequence is TGTGCCAGCGGACTGGGGGGGGGCCGGGAAAACATTCAGTACTTC. It translates to CASGLGGGRENIQYF.

J is TRBJ2-7 and V is TRBV7-2; 8 bases map to TRBD1. Germline V gene lookup returns CDR1 SGHTA and CDR2 FQGNSA. The CDR3 is 14 residues long. V shed 5 bases and J 6 bases; nucleotides not matched to a gene: 9. The CDR3: CASSAYQGAGEQYF. DNA of the CDR3: TGTGCCAGCAGCGCATATCAGGGGGCCGGCGAGCAGTACTTC. Variable domain in full (rest from reference TRBV7-2 and TRBJ2-7): GAGVSQSPSNKVTEKGKDVELRCDPISGHTALYWYRQSLGQGLEFLIYFQGNSAPDKSGLPSDRFSAERTGGSVSTLTIQRTQQEDSAVYLCASSAYQGAGEQYFGPGTRLTVT.

CDR3 region: CASSLRTGVVSPLHF. The DNA of the CDR3 is TGTGCCAGTAGTTTACGGACAGGGGTAGTTTCACCCCTCCACTTT. V is TRBV19 and J is TRBJ1-6, with TRBD1 identical over 9 bases. Losses at the gene ends were 5 bases for V and 9 bases for J; bases not matched to a gene: 8. The CDR3 totals 15 residues. Germline lookup yields CDR1 LNHDA and CDR2 SQIVND (reference sequence).

The chain is built from TRBV29-1 and TRBJ2-3; TRBD1 or TRBD2 may be the D gene (5 bases each). The CDR3 runs 13 residues. CDR1 is SQVTM and CDR2 is ANQGSEA in the germline V gene. V was clipped by 7 bases and J by 1 base, with 12 bases between them. The CDR3 coding sequence is TGCAGCGCCGATGTGGGGGGCACAGATACGCAGTATTTT. Its protein product is CSADVGGTDTQYF.

Only a few counts were recorded for this clonotype. This chain connects TRBV5-1 to TRBJ1-2; a possible D gene is TRBD1 (6 bases). Trimming removed 0 bases from V and 8 bases from J, with 17 bases in between. CDR1 and CDR2 (germline): SGHRS, YFSETQ. This CDR3 has 15 residues. This CDR3 is CASSLELQGRGGYTF. The CDR3 nucleotides are TGCGCCAGCAGCTTGGAGTTACAGGGAAGAGGAGGCTACACCTTC.